This T cell receptor beta chain is from a study of blood T cell repertoires in COVID-19. Study-level information: In each case, the material was cDNA or gDNA derived from T cells, B-cell-depleted T cells, or PBMCs.

The protocol was immunoSEQ multiplex PCR, while the TCRdb copy is restricted to in-frame clones and leaves out a portion. The sample consists of about 420,000 clones, about 87% of them appearing once. Enrolment of Seattle patients took place during active infection, and they were followed longitudinally. Sequencing input: peripheral blood. This clonotype was obtained from a man aged 18 to 35 with COVID-19, enrolled during active disease.

The chain's CDR3 is CASSDSYSNQPQHF. CDR3 coding DNA: TGTGCCAGCAGTGACAGTTATAGCAATCAGCCCCAGCATTTT. The J gene is TRBJ1-5, the V gene TRBV2; D is uncertain. V lost 3 bases and J lost 0, with 6 bases in between. The germline gives CDR1 SNHLY, CDR2 FYNNEI. The CDR3 is made up of 14 amino acids.